This record covers a single TCR beta chain. The method was immunoSEQ multiplex PCR; TCRdb's version includes in-frame clones alone and lacks a portion of them. Of 250,000 to 350,000 clones listed, 88% were seen once; the top ten hold 3.5% to 4%. The data originate from a study of blood T cell repertoires in COVID-19. The length of the CDR3 is 14 residues. Germline CDR1 LGHNA, CDR2 YNFKEQ. V gave up 4 bases and J gave up 0 bases, with 7 bases separating them. Sequenced sample: peripheral blood. The sequence derives from a woman aged 45-65 years with active or convalescent COVID-19. The chain uses TRBV4-2 and TRBJ1-3; D gene ambiguous. For the CDR3, the DNA is TGTGCCAGCAGCCGAACGAGCTCTGGAAACACCATATATTTT. Its protein product is CASSRTSSGNTIYF.